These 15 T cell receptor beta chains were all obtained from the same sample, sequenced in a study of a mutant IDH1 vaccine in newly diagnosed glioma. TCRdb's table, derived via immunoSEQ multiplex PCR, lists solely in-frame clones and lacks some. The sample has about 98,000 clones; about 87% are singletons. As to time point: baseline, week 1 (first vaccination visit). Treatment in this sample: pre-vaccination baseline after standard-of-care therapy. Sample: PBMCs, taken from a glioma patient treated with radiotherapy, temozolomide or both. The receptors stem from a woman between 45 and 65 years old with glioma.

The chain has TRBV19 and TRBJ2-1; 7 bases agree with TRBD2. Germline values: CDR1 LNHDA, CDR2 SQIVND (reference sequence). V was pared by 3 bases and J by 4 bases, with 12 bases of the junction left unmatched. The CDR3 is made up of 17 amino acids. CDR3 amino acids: CASSMRSLGTIYNEQFF. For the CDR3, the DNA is TGTGCCAGTAGTATGAGGTCCCTTGGGACTATATACAATGAGCAGTTCTTC.

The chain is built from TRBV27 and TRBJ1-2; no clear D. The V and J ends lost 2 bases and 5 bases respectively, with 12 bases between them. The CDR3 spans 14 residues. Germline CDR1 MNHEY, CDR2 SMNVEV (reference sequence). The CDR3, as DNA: TGTGCCAGCAGTTTAGGAGGGTTTCCTTATGGCTACACCTTC. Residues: CASSLGGFPYGYTF.

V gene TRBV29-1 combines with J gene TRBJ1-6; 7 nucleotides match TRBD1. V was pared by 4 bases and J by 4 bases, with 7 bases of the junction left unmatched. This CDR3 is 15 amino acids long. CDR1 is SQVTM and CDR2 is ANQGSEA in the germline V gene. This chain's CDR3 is CSVVRTGVYNSPLHF. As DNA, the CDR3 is TGCAGCGTTGTCCGGACAGGAGTTTATAATTCACCCCTCCACTTT.

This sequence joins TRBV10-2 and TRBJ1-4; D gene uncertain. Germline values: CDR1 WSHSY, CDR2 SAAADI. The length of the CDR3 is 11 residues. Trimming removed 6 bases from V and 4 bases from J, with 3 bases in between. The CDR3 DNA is TGCGCCAGCAGAGGTAATGAAAAACTGTTTTTT. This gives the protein CASRGNEKLFF.

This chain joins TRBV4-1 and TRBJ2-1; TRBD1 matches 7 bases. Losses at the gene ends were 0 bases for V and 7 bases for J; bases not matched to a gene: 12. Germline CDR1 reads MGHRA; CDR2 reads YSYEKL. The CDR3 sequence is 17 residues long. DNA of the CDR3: TGCGCCAGCAGCCAAGATATCGTTGACAGGGCATGGAATGAGCAGTTCTTC. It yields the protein CASSQDIVDRAWNEQFF.

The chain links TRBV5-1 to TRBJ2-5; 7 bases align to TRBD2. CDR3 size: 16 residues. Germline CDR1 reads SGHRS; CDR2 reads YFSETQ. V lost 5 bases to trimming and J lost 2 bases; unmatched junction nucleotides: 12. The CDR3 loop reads CASRYIWASGQETQYF. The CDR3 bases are TGCGCCAGCAGATATATCTGGGCTAGCGGACAAGAGACCCAGTACTTC.

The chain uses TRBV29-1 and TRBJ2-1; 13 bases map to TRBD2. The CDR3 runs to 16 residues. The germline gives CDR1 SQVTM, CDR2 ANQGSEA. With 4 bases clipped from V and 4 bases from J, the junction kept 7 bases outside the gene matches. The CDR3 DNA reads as TGCAGCGTTGTCGGACTAGCGGGAGATAAGTACAATGAGCAGTTCTTC. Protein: CSVVGLAGDKYNEQFF.

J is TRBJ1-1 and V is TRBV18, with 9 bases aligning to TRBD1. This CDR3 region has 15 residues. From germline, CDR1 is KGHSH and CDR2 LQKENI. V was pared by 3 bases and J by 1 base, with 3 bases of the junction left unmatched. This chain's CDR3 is CASSPMDRGNTEAFF. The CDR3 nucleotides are TGTGCCAGCTCACCTATGGACAGGGGGAACACTGAAGCTTTCTTT.

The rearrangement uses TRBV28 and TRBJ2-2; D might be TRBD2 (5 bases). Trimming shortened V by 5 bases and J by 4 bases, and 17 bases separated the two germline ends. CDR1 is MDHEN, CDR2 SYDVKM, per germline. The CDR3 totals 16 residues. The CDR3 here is CASSPPRGASTGELFF. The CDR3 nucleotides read TGTGCCAGCAGTCCCCCCCGGGGAGCAAGCACCGGGGAGCTGTTTTTT.

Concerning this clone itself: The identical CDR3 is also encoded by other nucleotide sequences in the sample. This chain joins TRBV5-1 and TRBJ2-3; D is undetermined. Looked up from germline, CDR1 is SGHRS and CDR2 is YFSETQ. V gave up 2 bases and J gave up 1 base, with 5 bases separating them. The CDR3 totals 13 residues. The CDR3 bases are TGCGCCAGCAGCTTAGAAGGCACAGATACGCAGTATTTT. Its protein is CASSLEGTDTQYF.

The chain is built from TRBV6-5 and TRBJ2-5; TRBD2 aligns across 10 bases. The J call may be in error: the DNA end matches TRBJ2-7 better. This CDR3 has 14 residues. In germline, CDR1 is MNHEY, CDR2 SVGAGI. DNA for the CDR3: TGTGCCAGCAGTAGGCTAGCGGGAGCCTACGAGCAGTACTTC. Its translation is CASSRLAGAYEQYF.

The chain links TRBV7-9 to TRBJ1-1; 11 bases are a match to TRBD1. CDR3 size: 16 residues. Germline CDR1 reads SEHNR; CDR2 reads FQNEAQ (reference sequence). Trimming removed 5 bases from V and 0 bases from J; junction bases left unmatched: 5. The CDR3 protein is CASSPGQGAVNTEAFF. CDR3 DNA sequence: TGTGCCAGCAGCCCTGGACAGGGGGCAGTGAACACTGAAGCTTTCTTT.

The CDR3 here is CASSQGDEQFF. DNA for the CDR3: TGTGCCAGCAGCCAGGGTGATGAGCAGTTCTTC. The chain is built from TRBV2 and TRBJ2-1, with TRBD1 as a possible D gene (5 bases). Germline CDR1 SNHLY, CDR2 FYNNEI. The CDR3 runs 11 residues. Deletions cut 6 bases from V and 8 bases from J, with 8 bases between.

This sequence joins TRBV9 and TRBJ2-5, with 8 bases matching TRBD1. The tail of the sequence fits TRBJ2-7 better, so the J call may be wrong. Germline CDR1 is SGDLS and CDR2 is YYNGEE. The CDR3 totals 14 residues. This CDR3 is CASSPGQALHEQYF. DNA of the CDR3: TGTGCCAGCAGCCCGGGACAGGCTCTCCACGAGCAGTACTTC.

The CDR3 region has the DNA TGTGCCAGCAGCCCAGGACTAGCGGGAGAGGCAGATACGCAGTATTTT. This encodes CASSPGLAGEADTQYF. The V gene is TRBV5-4, the J gene TRBJ2-3; TRBD2 agrees at 13 bases. The CDR3 sequence is 16 residues long. CDR1 is SGHNT, CDR2 YYREEE, per germline (reference sequence). With V trimmed by 4 bases and J by 4 bases, 6 bases remained unmatched. Full variable domain (outside the CDR3, taken from reference TRBV5-4 and TRBJ2-3): ETGVTQSPTHLIKTRGQQVTLRCSSQSGHNTVSWYQQALGQGPQFIFQYYREEENGRGNFPPRFSGLQFPNYSSELNVNALELDDSALYLCASSPGLAGEADTQYFGPGTRLTVL.